This T cell receptor beta chain appears in the sequencing data of a study of blood T cell repertoires in COVID-19. V was shortened by 8 bases and J by 1 base, with 6 bases between the two germline ends. The CDR3 covers 13 residues. Germline-derived CDR1 and CDR2 are SNHLY and FYNNEI. Assay used: immunoSEQ multiplex PCR; TCRdb lists only in-frame clones, some missing. Of approximately 150,000 clones detected, more than 70% appear once; the ten largest clones hold 6%. The chain joins TRBV2 to TRBJ2-6; D remains unclear. The source of this sequence is a man in his forties or fifties who had recovered from COVID-19. Sequencing was done on a sample of PBMCs or T cells enriched from blood (not recorded which). The CDR3 here is CASFRSGANVLTF. In nucleotides, the CDR3 is TGTGCCAGCTTTCGGTCTGGGGCCAACGTCCTGACTTTC.